These 22 T cell receptor beta chains were sequenced from one sample in a study of blood T cell repertoires in COVID-19. Measured with immunoSEQ multiplex PCR; TCRdb has only the in-frame clones, and not every one. In the table there are 160,000 or so clones, 70% to 90% of which are singletons. The sample consisted of peripheral blood. Receptor source: a man aged 60 to 69 with acute or convalescent COVID-19.

The chain has TRBV4-1 and TRBJ2-7; 10 bases agree with TRBD1. J was trimmed by 2 bases and V by 3 bases; bases with no gene match: 1. The CDR3 has 14 residues. Germline CDR1 and CDR2: MGHRA and YSYEKL. CDR3 DNA: TGCGCCAGCAGCCAGGGACAGGGGACCTACGAGCAGTACTTC. It encodes CASSQGQGTYEQYF.

In this sample, this clone turned up once. The J gene is TRBJ2-3, the V gene TRBV14; 11 positions agree with TRBD2. This CDR3 has 17 amino acids. Germline V gene lookup returns CDR1 SGHDN and CDR2 FVKESK. V was clipped by 0 bases and J by 5 bases; unmatched bases: 7. The CDR3 sequence is CASSQDRTSGPLDTQYF. CDR3 DNA sequence: TGTGCCAGCAGCCAAGATAGGACTAGCGGGCCGTTAGATACGCAGTATTTT.

The CDR3 DNA reads TGTGCCAGCTCACCAGTGACAGGGGGTCATCAGCCCCAGCATTTT. Encoded protein: CASSPVTGGHQPQHF. J is TRBJ1-5 and V is TRBV18; 9 bases line up with TRBD1. The CDR3 is 15 amino acids. The trim removed 2 bases at V and 5 bases at J, leaving 4 bases unmatched. CDR1 and CDR2 (germline): KGHSH, LQKENI. The full variable domain, completed using reference TRBV18 and TRBJ1-5, is NAGVMQNPRHLVRRRGQEARLRCSPMKGHSHVYWYRQLPEEGLKFMVYLQKENIIDESGMPKERFSAEFPKEGPSILRIQQVVRGDSAAYFCASSPVTGGHQPQHFGDGTRLSIL.

The V call is TRBV3-1 (or the pseudogene TRBV3-2), the J call TRBJ1-1, with 8 positions matching TRBD1. With V trimmed by 1 base and J by 3 bases, 4 bases remained unmatched. The germline V gene has CDR1 LGHDT and CDR2 YNNKEL (reference sequence). This CDR3 has 15 residues. CDR3 amino acids: CASSQATGAYTEAFF. The CDR3 DNA follows: TGTGCCAGCAGCCAAGCGACAGGGGCCTACACTGAAGCTTTCTTT.

This chain links TRBV6-6 with TRBJ1-1, with D possibly TRBD1 on 5 matching bases. Germline CDR1 is MNHNY and CDR2 is SVGAGI (reference sequence). V shed 2 bases and J shed 10 bases, with 23 bases lying between them. The CDR3 loop spans 16 amino acids. CDR3 sequence (DNA): TGTGCCAGCAGTTACCCAGGGAATGGGCTCAAAGAAGGAGCTTTCTTT. This encodes CASSYPGNGLKEGAFF.

The chain employs TRBV6-6 and TRBJ2-1; D may be TRBD1 (6 bases). Trimming removed 5 bases at V and 9 bases at J, with 11 bases between. CDR3 length: 12 amino acids. Germline CDR1 and CDR2: MNHNY and SVGAGI (reference sequence). This chain's CDR3 is CASSTGFGEQFF. CDR3 nucleotides: TGTGCCAGCAGTACAGGGTTCGGTGAGCAGTTCTTC.

V gene TRBV19 combines with J gene TRBJ1-4; D possibly corresponds to TRBD1 (6 bases). The CDR3 is 12 amino acids. Looked up from germline, CDR1 is LNHDA and CDR2 is SQIVND (reference sequence). V shed 10 bases and J shed 7 bases, with 13 bases lying between them. The DNA of the CDR3 is TGTGCCACCATGGACAGAGCTGAAAAACTGTTTTTT. Residues: CATMDRAEKLFF. The full variable domain, in which reference TRBV19 and TRBJ1-4 provide the parts outside the CDR3, is DGGITQSPKYLFRKEGQNVTLSCEQNLNHDAMYWYRQDPGQGLRLIYYSQIVNDFQKGDIAEGYSVSREKKESFPLTVTSAQKNPTAFYLCATMDRAEKLFFGSGTQLSVL.

This clone is a singleton in its sample. The genes are TRBV7-8 and TRBJ1-6, with 7 bases matching TRBD1. This CDR3 region has 14 residues. CDR1 and CDR2 from the germline V gene are SGHVS and FQNEAQ. V lost 3 bases to trimming and J lost 9 bases; unmatched junction nucleotides: 5. As DNA, the CDR3 is TGTGCCAGCAGCTTTACCAGGGGGGTTTCACCCCTCCACTTT. Protein: CASSFTRGVSPLHF.

The chain couples TRBV4-3 to TRBJ2-2; 15 positions match TRBD2. J gave up 4 bases and V 0 bases, and 12 bases lay outside the gene matches. CDR1 LGHNA and CDR2 YSLEER come from the germline V gene. The CDR3 runs to 21 residues. The CDR3 DNA reads as TGCGCCAGCAGCCAAGATCTGCCCAGGACTAGCGGGGGGGTTGGCACCGGGGAGCTGTTTTTT. It translates to CASSQDLPRTSGGVGTGELFF.

The CDR3 region has the DNA TGTGCCAGCAGCTCCCATGGGTCAGGGGGCTTGAGTCAGCCCCAGCATTTT. Its protein product is CASSSHGSGGLSQPQHF. The chain combines TRBV7-2 with TRBJ1-5, with 8 bases fitting TRBD1. The CDR3 runs 17 residues. The V and J ends lost 4 bases and 6 bases, in that order; junction bases with no gene match: 14. CDR1 is SGHTA, CDR2 FQGNSA, per germline.

The rearrangement uses TRBV20-1 and TRBJ2-7; 8 nucleotides align to TRBD2. The length of the CDR3 is 14 residues. J was trimmed by 6 bases and V by 3 bases; bases with no gene match: 10. Germline CDR1 reads DFQATT; CDR2 reads SNEGSKA (reference sequence). The CDR3 bases are TGCAGTGCTAGTGAACCCCGCGGGACTAGCGAGCAGTACTTC. It encodes CSASEPRGTSEQYF.

This clone was detected a few times. V and J are TRBV5-1 and TRBJ1-2, with 9 bases fitting TRBD1. In germline, CDR1 is SGHRS, CDR2 YFSETQ. The CDR3 is 14 amino acids. Trimming took 4 bases from V and 7 from J; bases not matched to a gene: 8. The CDR3 bases are TGCGCCAGCAGCCCCCTGGACAGGGGTGGTGGCTACACCTTC. Amino acids: CASSPLDRGGGYTF.

This rearrangement joins TRBV2 to TRBJ2-6, with 9 positions matching TRBD1. The germline V gene has CDR1 SNHLY and CDR2 FYNNEI. CDR3 size: 17 residues. J lost 1 base, V lost 11 bases, and 12 bases had no gene match. CDR3 residues: CARGAGTGYSGANVLTF. In DNA form, the CDR3 reads TGTGCCCGAGGGGCCGGGACAGGGTATTCTGGGGCCAACGTCCTGACTTTC.

The V call is TRBV2, the J call TRBJ2-3; 8 bases line up with TRBD2. The length of the CDR3 is 14 residues. Looked up from germline, CDR1 is SNHLY and CDR2 is FYNNEI. Trimming at V came to 10 bases and at J to 4 bases, leaving 10 bases not matched to a gene. The CDR3 here is CANSGTSLSDTQYF. CDR3 sequence (DNA): TGTGCCAACTCCGGGACTAGTCTCTCAGATACGCAGTATTTT.

CDR3 nucleotides: TGTGCCAGCAGTCGGGATGGGGAAGCTGAGCAGTTCTTC. Amino acids: CASSRDGEAEQFF. The chain combines TRBV2 with TRBJ2-1, with D maybe TRBD2 (5 bases). The V gene lost 5 bases and the J gene lost 9 bases, with 14 bases spanning the gap. The CDR3 is 13 residues long. Germline-derived CDR1 and CDR2 are SNHLY and FYNNEI.

The chain couples TRBV19 to TRBJ1-3; the match to TRBD1 covers 9 bases. The germline gives CDR1 LNHDA, CDR2 SQIVND (reference sequence). V shed 5 bases, J shed 0 bases, and the junction held 2 bases outside the gene matches. The CDR3 loop spans 15 amino acids. The CDR3 coding sequence is TGTGCCAGTAGTGGACAGGGGTTCTCTGGAAACACCATATATTTT. Translation gives CASSGQGFSGNTIYF.

This clone was observed a few times. V usage is TRBV18 and J usage is TRBJ1-6; D possibly corresponds to TRBD1 (6 bases). The V end was cut by 2 bases, the J end by 10 bases, with 12 bases between. Germline CDR1 and CDR2: KGHSH and LQKENI. The CDR3 has 14 amino acids. CDR3 region: CASSPSGANSPLHF. Written as DNA, the CDR3 is TGTGCCAGCTCACCATCAGGGGCTAACTCACCCCTCCACTTT. Filled out from reference TRBV18 and TRBJ1-6, the complete variable domain reads NAGVMQNPRHLVRRRGQEARLRCSPMKGHSHVYWYRQLPEEGLKFMVYLQKENIIDESGMPKERFSAEFPKEGPSILRIQQVVRGDSAAYFCASSPSGANSPLHFGNGTRLTVT.

The V and J genes are TRBV4-3 and TRBJ1-2; D is uncertain. This CDR3 region has 14 residues. Germline CDR1 LGHNA, CDR2 YSLEER. The V and J ends lost 0 bases and 0 bases respectively, with 5 bases between them. CDR3 nucleotides: TGCGCCAGCAGCCAAGAGGCCTCTAACTATGGCTACACCTTC. Translation gives CASSQEASNYGYTF.

The chain recombines TRBV28 with TRBJ1-1; 9 positions match TRBD1. CDR3 length equals 14 residues. The V and J ends lost 7 bases and 10 bases, in that order; junction bases with no gene match: 13. Germline CDR1 MDHEN, CDR2 SYDVKM. This CDR3 is CASNLPGQGSPAFF. CDR3 DNA sequence: TGTGCCAGCAATCTTCCGGGACAGGGTTCCCCAGCTTTCTTT.

The chain is built from TRBV5-6 and TRBJ1-1; perhaps TRBD1 as D (5 bases). Trimming left V 0 bases short and J 11 bases short, with 14 bases between. The CDR3 contains 13 residues. The germline V gene has CDR1 SGHDT and CDR2 YYEEEE. Here the CDR3 DNA reads TGTGCCAGCAGCTTGGTGGCTCGGGGGAAGGCTTTCTTT. This codes for CASSLVARGKAFF.

The chain combines TRBV6-6 with TRBJ1-1; possibly TRBD1 for D (5 bases). The CDR3 contains 14 residues. Trimming took 2 bases from V and 7 from J, leaving 14 bases between them. In germline, CDR1 is MNHNY, CDR2 SVGAGI (reference sequence). CDR3 sequence (DNA): TGTGCCAGCAGTTACGTGGGGGGTCGGGTTGAAGCTTTCTTT. This translates into CASSYVGGRVEAFF.

The chain employs TRBV2 and TRBJ1-6, with TRBD1 as a possible D gene (6 bases). Germline V gene sequence: CDR1 SNHLY, CDR2 FYNNEI. The CDR3 covers 18 residues. Trimming took off 1 base at V and 7 bases at J, with 20 bases between the two ends. Here the CDR3 DNA reads TGTGCCAGCAGTGAAGGGGGAAGGGGGGGCGTCCTGAATTCACCCCTCCACTTT. Amino acid sequence: CASSEGGRGGVLNSPLHF.